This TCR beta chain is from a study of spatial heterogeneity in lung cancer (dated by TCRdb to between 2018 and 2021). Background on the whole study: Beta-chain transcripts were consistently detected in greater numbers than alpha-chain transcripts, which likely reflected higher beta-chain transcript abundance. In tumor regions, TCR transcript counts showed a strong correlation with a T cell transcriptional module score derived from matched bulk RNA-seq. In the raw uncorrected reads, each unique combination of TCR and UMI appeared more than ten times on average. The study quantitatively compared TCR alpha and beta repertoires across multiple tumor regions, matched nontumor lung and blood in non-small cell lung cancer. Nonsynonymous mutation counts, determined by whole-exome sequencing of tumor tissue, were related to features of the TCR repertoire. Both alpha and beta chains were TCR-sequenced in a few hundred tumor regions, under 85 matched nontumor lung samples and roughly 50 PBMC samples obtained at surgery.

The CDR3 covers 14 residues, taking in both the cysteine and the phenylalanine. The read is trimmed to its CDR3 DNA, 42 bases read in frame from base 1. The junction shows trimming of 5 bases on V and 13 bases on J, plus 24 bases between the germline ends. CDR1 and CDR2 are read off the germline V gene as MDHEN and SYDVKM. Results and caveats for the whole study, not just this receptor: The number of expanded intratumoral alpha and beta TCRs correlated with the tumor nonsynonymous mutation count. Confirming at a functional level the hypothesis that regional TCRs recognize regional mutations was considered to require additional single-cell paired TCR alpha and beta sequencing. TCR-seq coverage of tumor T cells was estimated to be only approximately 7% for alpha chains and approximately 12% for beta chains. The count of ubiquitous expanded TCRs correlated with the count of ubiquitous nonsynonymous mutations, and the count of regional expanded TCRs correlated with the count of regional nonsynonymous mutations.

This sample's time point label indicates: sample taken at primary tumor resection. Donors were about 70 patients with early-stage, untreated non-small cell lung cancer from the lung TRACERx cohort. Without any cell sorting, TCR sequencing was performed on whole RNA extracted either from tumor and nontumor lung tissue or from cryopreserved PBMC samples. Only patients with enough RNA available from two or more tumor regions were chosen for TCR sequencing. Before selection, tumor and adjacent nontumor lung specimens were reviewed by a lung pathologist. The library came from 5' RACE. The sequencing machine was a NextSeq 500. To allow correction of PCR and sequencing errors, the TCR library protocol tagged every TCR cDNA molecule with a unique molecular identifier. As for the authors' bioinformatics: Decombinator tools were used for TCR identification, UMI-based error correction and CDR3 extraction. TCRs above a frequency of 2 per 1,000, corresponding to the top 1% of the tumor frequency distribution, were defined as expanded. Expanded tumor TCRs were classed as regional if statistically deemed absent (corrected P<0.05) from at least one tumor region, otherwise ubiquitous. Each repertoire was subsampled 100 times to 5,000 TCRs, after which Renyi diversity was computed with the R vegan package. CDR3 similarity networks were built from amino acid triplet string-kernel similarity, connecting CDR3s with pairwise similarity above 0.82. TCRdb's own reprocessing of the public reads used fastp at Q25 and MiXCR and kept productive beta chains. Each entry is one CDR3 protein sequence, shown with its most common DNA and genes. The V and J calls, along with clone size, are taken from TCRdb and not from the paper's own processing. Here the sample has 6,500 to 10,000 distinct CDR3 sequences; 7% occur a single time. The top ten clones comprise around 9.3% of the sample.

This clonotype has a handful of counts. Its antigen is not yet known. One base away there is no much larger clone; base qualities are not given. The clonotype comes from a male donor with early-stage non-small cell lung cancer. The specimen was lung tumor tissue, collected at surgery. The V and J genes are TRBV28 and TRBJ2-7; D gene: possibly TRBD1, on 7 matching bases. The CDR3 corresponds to CASSRRVRGAPPYF. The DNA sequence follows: TGTGCCAGCAGTAGACGCGTCAGGGGGGCCCCCCCCTACTTC.